This TCR beta chain was sequenced for a study of blood T cell repertoires in COVID-19. Study-wide background: The study drew acute and convalescent COVID-19 samples from the United States, Italy and Spain. PBMCs, B-cell-depleted T cells, or T cells provided the cDNA or gDNA that made up the material.

Trimming left V 6 bases short and J 1 base short, with 13 bases between. The CDR3 contains 14 residues. Per germline, CDR1 SGHDN and CDR2 FVKESK. During active infection, Seattle patients enrolled and were then monitored through disease. In the source study's methods: It was from reference gene primer amplification that nucleated cell counts were estimated. Sequencing used immunoSEQ multiplex PCR; TCRdb keeps in-frame clones, though not all of them. V, J and clone size are taken as reported in that table, and D and trimming were inferred from the DNA itself. The table lists about 120,000 clones, 90% of them singletons.

The rearrangement joins TRBV14 to TRBJ2-7, with D unclear. Sequencing was carried out using peripheral blood. This sequence originates from a woman aged 55 to 70 with COVID-19, enrolled during active disease. The CDR3 reads CASRPHGLSYEQYF. CDR3 bases: TGTGCCAGCAGACCACACGGGTTATCCTACGAGCAGTACTTC.